Listed below are T cell receptor beta chains from one sample, sequenced in a study of cytomegalovirus exposure and HLA in healthy donors. Measured with immunoSEQ multiplex PCR; TCRdb has only the in-frame clones, and not every one. The sample yields approximately 240,000 clones, over 70% seen once. The material sequenced was PBMCs. These receptor sequences come from a woman aged 55 to 70 in good health and CMV-seropositive. The CDR3 runs from the conserved cysteine through the conserved F or W. The D gene is left open where the match is weak. Some rows mark clone size as missing; the rest say once, few, many or name a class of expanded clone.

size: -; D: -; V: TRBV27; J: TRBJ2-7; CDR3: CASSTGTYEQYF; DNA: TGTGCCAGCAGCACCGGGACCTACGAGCAGTACTTC
size: -; D: TRBD1; V: TRBV5-4; J: TRBJ1-1; CDR3: CASSPTGLLNTEAFF; DNA: TGTGCCAGCAGCCCGACAGGGCTCCTTAACACTGAAGCTTTCTTT
size: -; D: TRBD2; V: TRBV5-6; J: TRBJ2-5; CDR3: CASSPGTSGGYQETQYF; DNA: TGTGCCAGCAGCCCGGGGACTAGCGGGGGGTACCAAGAGACCCAGTACTTC
size: -; D: -; V: TRBV7-3; J: TRBJ2-3; CDR3: CASSSSRTDTQYF; DNA: TGTGCCAGCAGCTCTTCTCGCACAGATACGCAGTATTTT
size: few; D: -; V: TRBV4-3; J: TRBJ2-7; CDR3: CASSQDAQGIYYEQYF; DNA: TGCGCCAGCAGCCAAGATGCCCAGGGAATCTACTACGAGCAGTACTTC
size: -; D: -; V: TRBV5-4; J: TRBJ1-2; CDR3: CASSNPSQGAEGYTF; DNA: TGTGCCAGCAGCAATCCGTCGCAGGGTGCGGAAGGCTACACCTTC
size: -; D: -; V: TRBV5-6; J: TRBJ1-4; CDR3: CASSHGGATNEKLFF; DNA: TGTGCCAGCAGCCACGGAGGAGCAACTAATGAAAAACTGTTTTTT
size: -; D: -; V: TRBV29-1; J: TRBJ1-4; CDR3: CSASDEKLFF; DNA: TGCAGCGCCTCTGATGAAAAACTGTTTTTT
size: few; D: -; V: TRBV6-1; J: TRBJ1-2; CDR3: CASSEFSLLYGYTF; DNA: TGTGCCAGCAGTGAATTTAGCCTCCTCTATGGCTACACCTTC
size: -; D: TRBD1; V: TRBV18; J: TRBJ1-1; CDR3: CASSTTTGGHTEAFF; DNA: TGTGCCAGCTCCACCACTACAGGGGGCCACACTGAAGCTTTCTTT
size: -; D: TRBD1; V: TRBV4-3; J: TRBJ1-1; CDR3: CASRYDRALTEAFF; DNA: TGCGCCAGCAGATACGACAGGGCGCTCACTGAAGCTTTCTTT
size: -; D: TRBD2; V: TRBV5-4; J: TRBJ2-3; CDR3: CASSPAGTSGDTQYF; DNA: TGTGCCAGCAGTCCCGCAGGGACTAGCGGGGATACGCAGTATTTT
size: -; D: TRBD2; V: TRBV30; J: TRBJ2-1; CDR3: CAWSKSGVVNEQFF; DNA: TGTGCCTGGAGTAAGAGCGGGGTGGTCAATGAGCAGTTCTTC
size: few; D: -; V: TRBV27; J: TRBJ2-2; CDR3: CASSALLTSTNTGELFF; DNA: TGTGCCAGCAGTGCGTTGTTGACTAGTACGAACACCGGGGAGCTGTTTTTT
size: -; D: TRBD1; V: TRBV18; J: TRBJ1-1; CDR3: CASSPVTGTTEAFF; DNA: TGTGCCAGCTCACCAGTGACAGGGACCACTGAAGCTTTCTTT
size: -; D: TRBD1; V: TRBV18; J: TRBJ2-7; CDR3: CASSALATGDEQYF; DNA: TGTGCCAGCTCAGCTCTCGCTACAGGGGACGAGCAGTACTTC
size: -; D: TRBD1; V: TRBV10-3; J: TRBJ1-2; CDR3: CAIRPGQGNGYTF; DNA: TGTGCCATCAGACCGGGACAGGGAAATGGCTACACCTTC
size: -; D: -; V: TRBV6-1; J: TRBJ1-1; CDR3: CASSREGTEAFF; DNA: TGTGCCAGCAGTAGGGAGGGCACTGAAGCTTTCTTT
size: -; D: -; V: TRBV14; J: TRBJ2-2; CDR3: CASSQGTAIGELFF; DNA: TGTGCCAGCAGCCAAGGAACCGCTATCGGGGAGCTGTTTTTT
size: -; D: TRBD1; V: TRBV30; J: TRBJ2-2; CDR3: CACSQGQGVTGELFF; DNA: TGTGCCTGCTCCCAGGGACAGGGGGTTACCGGGGAGCTGTTTTTT
size: once; D: -; V: TRBV4-2; J: TRBJ2-7; CDR3: CASSPREQGSYEQYF; DNA: TGTGCCAGCAGCCCGCGGGAACAAGGGTCCTACGAGCAGTACTTC